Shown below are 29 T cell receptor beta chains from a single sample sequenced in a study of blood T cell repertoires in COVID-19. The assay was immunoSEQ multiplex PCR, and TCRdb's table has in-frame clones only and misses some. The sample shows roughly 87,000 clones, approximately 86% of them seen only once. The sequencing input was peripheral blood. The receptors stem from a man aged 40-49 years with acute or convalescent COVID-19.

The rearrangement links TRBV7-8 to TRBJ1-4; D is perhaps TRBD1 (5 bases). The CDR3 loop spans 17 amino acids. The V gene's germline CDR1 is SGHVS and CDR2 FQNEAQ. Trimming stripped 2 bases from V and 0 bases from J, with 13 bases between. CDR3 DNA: TGTGCCAGCAGCTTATCCCGGGCAGGGACAACTAATGAAAAACTGTTTTTT. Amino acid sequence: CASSLSRAGTTNEKLFF.

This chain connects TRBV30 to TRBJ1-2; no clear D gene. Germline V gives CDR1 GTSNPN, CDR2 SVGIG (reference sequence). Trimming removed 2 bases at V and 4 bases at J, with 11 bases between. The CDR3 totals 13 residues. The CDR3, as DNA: TGTGCCTGGAGTATCGGGGAACCCTATGGCTACACCTTC. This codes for CAWSIGEPYGYTF. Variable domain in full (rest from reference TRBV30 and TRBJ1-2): SQTIHQWPATLVQPVGSPLSLECTVEGTSNPNLYWYRQAAGRGLQLLFYSVGIGQISSEVPQNLSASRPQDRQFILSSKKLLLSDSGFYLCAWSIGEPYGYTFGSGTRLTVV.

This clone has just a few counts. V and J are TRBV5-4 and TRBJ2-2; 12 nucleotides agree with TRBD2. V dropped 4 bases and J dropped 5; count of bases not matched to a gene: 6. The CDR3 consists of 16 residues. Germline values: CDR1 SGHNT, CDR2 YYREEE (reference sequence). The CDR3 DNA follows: TGTGCCAGCAGCCCGACTAGCGGGAGTTATACCGGGGAGCTGTTTTTT. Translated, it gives CASSPTSGSYTGELFF.

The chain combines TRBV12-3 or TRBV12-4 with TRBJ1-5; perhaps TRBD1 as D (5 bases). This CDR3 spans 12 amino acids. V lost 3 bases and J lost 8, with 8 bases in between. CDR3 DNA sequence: TGTGCCAGCAGTTTTCCAGGGAAGCCCCAGCATTTT. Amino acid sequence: CASSFPGKPQHF.

CDR3 region: CASEPGQRRLGGYTF. The CDR3 DNA reads as TGTGCCAGTGAGCCTGGACAGCGACGTTTGGGAGGCTACACCTTC. The V call is TRBV19, the J call TRBJ1-2, with a weak D call TRBD1 (6 bases). Germline assignment: CDR1 LNHDA and CDR2 SQIVND (reference sequence). The germline V and J ends were trimmed by 8 bases and 8 bases, with 24 bases remaining between them. The CDR3 length is 15 residues.

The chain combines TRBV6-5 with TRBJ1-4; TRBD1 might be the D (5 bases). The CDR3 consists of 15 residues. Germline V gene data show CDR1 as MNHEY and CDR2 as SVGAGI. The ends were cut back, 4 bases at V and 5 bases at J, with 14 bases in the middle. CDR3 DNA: TGTGCCAGCAGTTCATCGGACACTTACAATGAAAAACTGTTTTTT. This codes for CASSSSDTYNEKLFF.

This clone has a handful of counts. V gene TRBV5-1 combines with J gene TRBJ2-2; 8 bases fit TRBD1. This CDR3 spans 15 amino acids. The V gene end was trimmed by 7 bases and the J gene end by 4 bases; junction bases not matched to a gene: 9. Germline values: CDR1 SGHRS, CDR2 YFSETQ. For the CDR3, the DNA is TGCGCCAGCTACACAGGGGGGCGCCTCACCGGGGAGCTGTTTTTT. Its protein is CASYTGGRLTGELFF.

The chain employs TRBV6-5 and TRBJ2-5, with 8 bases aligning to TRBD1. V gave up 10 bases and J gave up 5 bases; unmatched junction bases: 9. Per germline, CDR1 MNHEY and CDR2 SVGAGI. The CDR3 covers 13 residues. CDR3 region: CAITRGLRETQYF. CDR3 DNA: TGTGCCATCACCAGGGGGCTAAGGGAGACCCAGTACTTC.

CDR3 nucleotide sequence: TGTGCCAGCAGCTTAGCGGCAGGGGCCTCACCCCTCCACTTT. Translation gives CASSLAAGASPLHF. V and J are TRBV7-9 and TRBJ1-6, with D maybe TRBD1 (6 bases). Trimming cost V 0 bases and J 10 bases, with 10 bases left between them. The CDR3 loop spans 14 amino acids. CDR1 and CDR2 from the germline V gene are SEHNR and FQNEAQ (reference sequence).

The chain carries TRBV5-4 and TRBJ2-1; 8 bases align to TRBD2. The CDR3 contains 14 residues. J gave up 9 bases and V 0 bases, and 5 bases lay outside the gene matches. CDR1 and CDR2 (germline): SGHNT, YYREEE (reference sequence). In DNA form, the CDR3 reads TGTGCCAGCAGCTTGGGCGGGAGGTTTAGTGAGCAGTTCTTC. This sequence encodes CASSLGGRFSEQFF.

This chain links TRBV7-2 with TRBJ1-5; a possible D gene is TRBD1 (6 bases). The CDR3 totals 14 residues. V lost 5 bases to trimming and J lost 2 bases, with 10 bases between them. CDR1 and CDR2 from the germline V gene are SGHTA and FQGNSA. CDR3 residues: CASSQGNGNQPQHF. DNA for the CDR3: TGTGCCAGCAGCCAGGGGAACGGCAATCAGCCCCAGCATTTT.

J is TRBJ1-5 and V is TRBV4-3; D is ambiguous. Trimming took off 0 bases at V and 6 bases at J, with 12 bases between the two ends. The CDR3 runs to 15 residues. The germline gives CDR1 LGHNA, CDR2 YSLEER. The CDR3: CASSQDRRSGQPQHF. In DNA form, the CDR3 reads TGCGCCAGCAGCCAAGATAGGAGATCGGGTCAGCCCCAGCATTTT.

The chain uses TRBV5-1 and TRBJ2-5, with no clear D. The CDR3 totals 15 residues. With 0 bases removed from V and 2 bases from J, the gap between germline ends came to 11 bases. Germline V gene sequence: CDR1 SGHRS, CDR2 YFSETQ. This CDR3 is CASSLALARQETQYF. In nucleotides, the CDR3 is TGCGCCAGCAGCTTGGCCTTGGCACGACAAGAGACCCAGTACTTC.

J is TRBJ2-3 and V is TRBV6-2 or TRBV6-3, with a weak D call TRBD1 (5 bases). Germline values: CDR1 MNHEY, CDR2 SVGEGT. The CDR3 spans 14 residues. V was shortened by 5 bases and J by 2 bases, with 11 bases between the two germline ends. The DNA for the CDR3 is TGTGCCAGCAGTACCCCGGACATCACAGATACGCAGTATTTT. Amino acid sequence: CASSTPDITDTQYF.

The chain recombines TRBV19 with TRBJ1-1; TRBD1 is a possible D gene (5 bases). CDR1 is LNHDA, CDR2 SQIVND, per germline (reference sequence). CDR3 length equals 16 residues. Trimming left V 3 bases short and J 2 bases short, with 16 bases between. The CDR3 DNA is TGTGCCAGTAGTATGCGGCAGGGAAGGGGTAACACTGAAGCTTTCTTT. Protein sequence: CASSMRQGRGNTEAFF.

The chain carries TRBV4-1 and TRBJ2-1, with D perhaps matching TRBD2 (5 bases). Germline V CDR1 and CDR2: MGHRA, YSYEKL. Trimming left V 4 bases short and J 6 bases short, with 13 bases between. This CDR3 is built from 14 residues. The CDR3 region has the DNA TGCGCCAGCAGCCCTGGAGGTTATGGCAATGAGCAGTTCTTC. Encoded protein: CASSPGGYGNEQFF.

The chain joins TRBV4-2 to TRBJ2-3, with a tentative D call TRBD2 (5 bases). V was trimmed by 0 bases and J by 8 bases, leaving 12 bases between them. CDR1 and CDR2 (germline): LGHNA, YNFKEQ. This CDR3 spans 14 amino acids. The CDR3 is CASSQESGAGTQYF. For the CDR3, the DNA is TGTGCCAGCAGCCAAGAAAGCGGCGCTGGTACGCAGTATTTT.

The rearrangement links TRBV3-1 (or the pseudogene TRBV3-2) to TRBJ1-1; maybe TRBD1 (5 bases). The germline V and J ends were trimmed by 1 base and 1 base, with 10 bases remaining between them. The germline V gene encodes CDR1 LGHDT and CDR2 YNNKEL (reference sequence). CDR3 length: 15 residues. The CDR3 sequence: CASSQGAGANTEAFF. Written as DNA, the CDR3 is TGTGCCAGCAGCCAAGGGGCTGGGGCGAACACTGAAGCTTTCTTT.

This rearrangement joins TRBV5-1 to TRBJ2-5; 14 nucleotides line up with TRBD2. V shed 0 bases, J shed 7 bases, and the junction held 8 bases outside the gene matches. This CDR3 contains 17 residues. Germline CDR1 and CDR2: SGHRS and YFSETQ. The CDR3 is CASSLVTSGGAVGTQYF. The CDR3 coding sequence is TGCGCCAGCAGCTTGGTGACTAGCGGGGGGGCCGTCGGGACCCAGTACTTC.

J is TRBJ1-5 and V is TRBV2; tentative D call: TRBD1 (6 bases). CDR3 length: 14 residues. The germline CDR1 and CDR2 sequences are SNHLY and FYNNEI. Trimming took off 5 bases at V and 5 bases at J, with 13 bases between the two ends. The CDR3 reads CASSSRGRDQPQHF. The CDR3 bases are TGTGCCAGCAGTAGCAGGGGACGGGATCAGCCCCAGCATTTT.

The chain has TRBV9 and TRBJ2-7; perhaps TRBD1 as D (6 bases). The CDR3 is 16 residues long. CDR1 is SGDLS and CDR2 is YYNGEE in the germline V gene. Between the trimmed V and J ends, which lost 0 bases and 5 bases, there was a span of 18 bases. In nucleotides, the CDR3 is TGTGCCAGCAGCGTAGCTACAGGGACGGCTCAGGACGAGCAGTACTTC. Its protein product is CASSVATGTAQDEQYF.

In DNA, the CDR3 is TGCGCCAGCAGTCCCTCGTTCCCTGGGGAGCTGTTTTTT. Translating gives CASSPSFPGELFF. V gene TRBV10-1 combines with J gene TRBJ2-2, with D hard to call. V was shortened by 5 bases and J by 8 bases, with 12 bases between the two germline ends. The CDR3 spans 13 residues. Germline V gives CDR1 WNHNN, CDR2 SYGVQD (reference sequence).

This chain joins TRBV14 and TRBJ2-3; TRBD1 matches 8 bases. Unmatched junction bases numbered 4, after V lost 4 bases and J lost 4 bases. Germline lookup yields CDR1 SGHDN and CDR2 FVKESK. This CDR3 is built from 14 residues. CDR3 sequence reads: CASSLTGAADTQYF. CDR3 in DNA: TGTGCCAGCAGCCTGACAGGGGCCGCAGATACGCAGTATTTT.

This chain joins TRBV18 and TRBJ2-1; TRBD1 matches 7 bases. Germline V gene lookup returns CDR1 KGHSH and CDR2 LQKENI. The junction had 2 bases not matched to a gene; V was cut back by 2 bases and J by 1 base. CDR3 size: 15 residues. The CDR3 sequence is CASSPTGQSYNEQFF. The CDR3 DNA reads TGTGCCAGCTCACCAACGGGACAGTCCTACAATGAGCAGTTCTTC.

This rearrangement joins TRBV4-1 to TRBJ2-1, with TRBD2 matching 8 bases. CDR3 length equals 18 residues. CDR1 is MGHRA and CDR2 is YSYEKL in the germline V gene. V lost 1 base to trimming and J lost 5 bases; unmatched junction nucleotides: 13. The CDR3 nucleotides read TGCGCCAGCAGCCAAGGCCGAATTGCGGGAGGACTGAACAATGAGCAGTTCTTC. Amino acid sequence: CASSQGRIAGGLNNEQFF.

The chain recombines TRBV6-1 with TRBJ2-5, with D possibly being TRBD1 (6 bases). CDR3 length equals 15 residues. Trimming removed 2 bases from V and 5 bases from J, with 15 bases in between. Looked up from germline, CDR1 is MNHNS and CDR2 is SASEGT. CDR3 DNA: TGTGCCAGCAGTGAACCCCAGGGGCCCTGGGAGACCCAGTACTTC. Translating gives CASSEPQGPWETQYF.

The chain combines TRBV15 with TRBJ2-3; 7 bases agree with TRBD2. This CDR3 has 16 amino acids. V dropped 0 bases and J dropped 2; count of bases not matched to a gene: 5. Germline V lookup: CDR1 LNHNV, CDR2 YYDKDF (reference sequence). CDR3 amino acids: CATSRDNAGVTDTQYF. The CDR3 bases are TGTGCCACCAGCAGAGATAACGCGGGAGTCACAGATACGCAGTATTTT.

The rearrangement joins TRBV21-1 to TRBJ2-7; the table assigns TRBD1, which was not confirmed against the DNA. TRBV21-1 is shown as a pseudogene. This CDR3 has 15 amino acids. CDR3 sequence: CASSKCQALSAEQYF. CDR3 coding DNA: TGTGCCAGCAGCAAATGTCAGGCCTTGAGTGCCGAGCAGTACTTC.

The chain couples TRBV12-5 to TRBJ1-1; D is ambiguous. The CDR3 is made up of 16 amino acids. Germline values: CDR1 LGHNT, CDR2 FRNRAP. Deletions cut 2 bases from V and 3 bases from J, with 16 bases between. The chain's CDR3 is CASGLYPGSRDTEAFF. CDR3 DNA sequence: TGTGCTAGTGGTTTGTATCCCGGGAGTCGAGACACTGAAGCTTTCTTT. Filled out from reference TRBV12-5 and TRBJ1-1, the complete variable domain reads DARVTQTPRHKVTEMGQEVTMRCQPILGHNTVFWYRQTMMQGLELLAYFRNRAPLDDSGMPKDRFSAEMPDATLATLKIQPSEPRDSAVYFCASGLYPGSRDTEAFFGQGTRLTVV.